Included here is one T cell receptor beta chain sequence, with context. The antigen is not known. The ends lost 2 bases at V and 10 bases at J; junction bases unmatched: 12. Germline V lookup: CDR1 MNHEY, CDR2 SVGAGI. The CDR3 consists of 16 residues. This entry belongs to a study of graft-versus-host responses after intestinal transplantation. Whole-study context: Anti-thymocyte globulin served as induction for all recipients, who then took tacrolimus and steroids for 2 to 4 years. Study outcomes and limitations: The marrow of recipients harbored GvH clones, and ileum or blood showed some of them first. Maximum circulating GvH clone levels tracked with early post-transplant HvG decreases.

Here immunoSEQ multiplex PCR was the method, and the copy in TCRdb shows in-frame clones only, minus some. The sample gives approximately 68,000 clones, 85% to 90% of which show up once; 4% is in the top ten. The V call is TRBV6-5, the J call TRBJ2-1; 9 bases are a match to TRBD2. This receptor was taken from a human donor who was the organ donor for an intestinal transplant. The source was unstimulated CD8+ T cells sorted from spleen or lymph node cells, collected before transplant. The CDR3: CASSYDGGGALLEQFF. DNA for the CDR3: TGTGCCAGCAGTTACGATGGCGGGGGGGCCTTATTGGAGCAGTTCTTC.